This T cell receptor (beta chain) was found in a study of T cells in Graves' hyperthyroidism and ophthalmopathy. The CDR3 has 17 residues. Per the germline V gene, CDR1 is DFQATT and CDR2 is SNEGSKA (reference sequence). J lost 1 base, V lost 6 bases, and 17 bases had no gene match. TCR beta CDR3 regions were amplified from RNA. TCR CDR3 underwent first-round RT-PCR with the HTBI primer set. TCRdb analysed the multiplex PCR reads with MiXCR anew, one entry per CDR3 protein. In the table there are approximately 400,000 distinct CDR3 sequences, more than 12% of which are singletons. Ten or more counts support this clonotype.

The rearrangement uses TRBV20-1 and TRBJ1-2; 7 bases are shared with TRBD1. The clonotype comes from a man in his fifties with Graves' ophthalmopathy. The sample was blood. The CDR3 spells CSAEERTGGAINYGYTF. The CDR3 DNA is TGCAGTGCGGAAGAACGGACAGGCGGCGCCATTAACTATGGCTACACCTTC.